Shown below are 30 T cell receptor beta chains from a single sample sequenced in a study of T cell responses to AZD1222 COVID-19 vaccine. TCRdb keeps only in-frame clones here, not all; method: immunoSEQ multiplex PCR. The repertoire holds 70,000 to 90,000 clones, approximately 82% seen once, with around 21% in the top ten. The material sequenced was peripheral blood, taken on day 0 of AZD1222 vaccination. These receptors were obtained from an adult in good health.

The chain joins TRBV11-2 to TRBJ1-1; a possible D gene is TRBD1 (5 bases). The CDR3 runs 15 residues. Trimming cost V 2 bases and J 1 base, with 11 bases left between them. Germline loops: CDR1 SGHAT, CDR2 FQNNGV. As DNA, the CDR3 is TGTGCCAGCAGCTTATTGGGGGGAGGGAACACTGAAGCTTTCTTT. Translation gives CASSLLGGGNTEAFF.

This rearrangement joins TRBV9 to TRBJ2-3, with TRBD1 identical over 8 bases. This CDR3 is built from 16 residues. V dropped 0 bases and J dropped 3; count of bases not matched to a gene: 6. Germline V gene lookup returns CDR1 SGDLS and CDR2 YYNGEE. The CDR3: CASSVGTGGWTDTQYF. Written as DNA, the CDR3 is TGTGCCAGCAGCGTAGGAACAGGGGGTTGGACAGATACGCAGTATTTT.

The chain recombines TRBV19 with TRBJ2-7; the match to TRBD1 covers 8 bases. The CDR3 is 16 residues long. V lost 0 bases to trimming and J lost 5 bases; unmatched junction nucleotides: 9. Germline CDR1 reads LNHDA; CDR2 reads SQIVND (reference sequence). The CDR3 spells CASSIDLRTGSHEQYF. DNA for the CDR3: TGTGCCAGTAGTATAGACTTGCGGACAGGGTCCCACGAGCAGTACTTC.

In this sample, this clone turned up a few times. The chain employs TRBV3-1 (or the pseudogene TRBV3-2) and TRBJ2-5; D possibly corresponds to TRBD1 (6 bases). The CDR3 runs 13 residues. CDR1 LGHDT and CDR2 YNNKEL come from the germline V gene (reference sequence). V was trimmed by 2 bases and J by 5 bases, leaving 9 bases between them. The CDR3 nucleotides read TGTGCCAGCAGCCAACAGGGGTCGGAGACCCAGTACTTC. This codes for CASSQQGSETQYF.

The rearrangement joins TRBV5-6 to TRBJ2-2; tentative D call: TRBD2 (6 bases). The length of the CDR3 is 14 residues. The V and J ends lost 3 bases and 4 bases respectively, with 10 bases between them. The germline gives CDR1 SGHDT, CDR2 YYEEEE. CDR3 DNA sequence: TGTGCCAGCAGCTCCGCTAGCGCCACCGGGGAGCTGTTTTTT. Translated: CASSSASATGELFF.

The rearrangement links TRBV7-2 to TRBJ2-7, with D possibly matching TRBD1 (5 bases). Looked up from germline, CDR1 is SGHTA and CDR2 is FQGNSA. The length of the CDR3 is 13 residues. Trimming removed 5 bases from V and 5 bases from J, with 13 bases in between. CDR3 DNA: TGTGCCAGCAGCCTCGCCTGGGGCGACGAGCAGTACTTC. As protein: CASSLAWGDEQYF.

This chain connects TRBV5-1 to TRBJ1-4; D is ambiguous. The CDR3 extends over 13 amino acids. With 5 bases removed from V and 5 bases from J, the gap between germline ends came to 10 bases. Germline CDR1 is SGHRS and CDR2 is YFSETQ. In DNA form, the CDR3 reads TGCGCCAGCAGGGTTGAAATGAATGAAAAACTGTTTTTT. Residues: CASRVEMNEKLFF.

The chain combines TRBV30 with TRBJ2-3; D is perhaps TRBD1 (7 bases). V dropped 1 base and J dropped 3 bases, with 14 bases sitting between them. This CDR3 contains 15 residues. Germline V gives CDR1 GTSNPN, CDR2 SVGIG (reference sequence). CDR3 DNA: TGTGCCTGGAGTGGCCAGGGGGGAGGAACAGATACGCAGTATTTT. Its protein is CAWSGQGGGTDTQYF.

DNA for the CDR3: TGTGCCAGCAGTTATAGGGGACAGGGTTTCGTCACAGATACGCAGTATTTT. Translating it yields CASSYRGQGFVTDTQYF. The rearrangement joins TRBV7-2 to TRBJ2-3; 9 nucleotides align to TRBD1. The V and J ends lost 6 bases and 2 bases, in that order; junction bases with no gene match: 12. This CDR3 comprises 17 residues. Germline V gene data show CDR1 as SGHTA and CDR2 as FQGNSA.

CDR3 amino acids: CASSEQGMVGELFF. The DNA for the CDR3 is TGCGCCAGCAGTGAACAGGGTATGGTCGGGGAGCTGTTTTTT. V usage is TRBV10-2 and J usage is TRBJ2-2; D might be TRBD1 (6 bases). Trimming pared 3 bases from V and 7 bases from J, leaving 12 bases between. Germline V lookup: CDR1 WSHSY, CDR2 SAAADI. This CDR3 contains 14 residues.

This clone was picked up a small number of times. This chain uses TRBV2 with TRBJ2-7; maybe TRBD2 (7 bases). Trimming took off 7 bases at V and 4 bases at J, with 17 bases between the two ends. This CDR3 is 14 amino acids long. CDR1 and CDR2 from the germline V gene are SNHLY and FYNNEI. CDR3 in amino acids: CASTPAGEGYEQYF. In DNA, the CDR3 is TGTGCCAGCACCCCAGCAGGGGAGGGATACGAGCAGTACTTC.

The CDR3 sequence is CASSEEGDGANVLTF. The DNA for the CDR3 is TGTGCCAGCAGTGAAGAGGGTGACGGGGCCAACGTCCTGACTTTC. This chain links TRBV6-1 with TRBJ2-6; D unclear. This CDR3 region has 15 residues. Deletions cut 1 base from V and 4 bases from J, with 8 bases between. The germline gives CDR1 MNHNS, CDR2 SASEGT.

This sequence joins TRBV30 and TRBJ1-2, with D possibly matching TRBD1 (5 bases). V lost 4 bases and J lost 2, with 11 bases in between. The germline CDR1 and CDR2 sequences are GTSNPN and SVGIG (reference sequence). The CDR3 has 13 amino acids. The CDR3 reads CAWITRGNYGYTF. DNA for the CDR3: TGTGCCTGGATAACTCGGGGGAACTATGGCTACACCTTC.

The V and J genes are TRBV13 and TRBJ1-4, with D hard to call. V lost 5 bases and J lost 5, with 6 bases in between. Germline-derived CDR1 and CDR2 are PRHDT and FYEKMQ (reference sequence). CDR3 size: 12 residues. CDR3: CASSPRNEKLFF. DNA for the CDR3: TGTGCCAGCAGCCCCCGAAATGAAAAACTGTTTTTT.

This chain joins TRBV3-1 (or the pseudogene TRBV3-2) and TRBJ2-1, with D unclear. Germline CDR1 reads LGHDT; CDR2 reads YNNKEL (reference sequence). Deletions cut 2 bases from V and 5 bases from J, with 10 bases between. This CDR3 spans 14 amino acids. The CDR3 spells CASSQLDVNNEQFF. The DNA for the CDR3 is TGTGCCAGCAGCCAACTGGACGTAAACAATGAGCAGTTCTTC.

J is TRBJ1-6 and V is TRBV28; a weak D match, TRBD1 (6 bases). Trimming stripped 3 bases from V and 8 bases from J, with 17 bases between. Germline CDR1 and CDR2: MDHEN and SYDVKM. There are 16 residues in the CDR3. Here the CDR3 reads CASSFPVGGSHSPLHF. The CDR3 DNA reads TGTGCCAGCAGTTTCCCTGTGGGGGGCAGCCATTCACCCCTCCACTTT.

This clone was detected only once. The CDR3 nucleotides are TGTGCCACCAGTGACCGAGTAGGGACTAGCGGGACCAATGAGCAGTTCTTC. It is translated as CATSDRVGTSGTNEQFF. V and J are TRBV24-1 and TRBJ2-1; 13 bases agree with TRBD2. Trimming cost V 4 bases and J 6 bases; bases outside gene matches: 8. CDR1 and CDR2 (germline): KGHDR, SFDVKD. The CDR3 extends over 17 amino acids.

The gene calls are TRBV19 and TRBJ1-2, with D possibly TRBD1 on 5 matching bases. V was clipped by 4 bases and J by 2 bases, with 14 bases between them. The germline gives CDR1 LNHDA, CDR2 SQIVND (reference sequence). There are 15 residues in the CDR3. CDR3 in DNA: TGTGCCAGTAGTACTGGAGGGGCACGAAACTATGGCTACACCTTC. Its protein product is CASSTGGARNYGYTF.

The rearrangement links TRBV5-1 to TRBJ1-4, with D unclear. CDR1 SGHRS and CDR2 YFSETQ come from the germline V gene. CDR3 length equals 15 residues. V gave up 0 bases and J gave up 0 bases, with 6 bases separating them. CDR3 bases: TGCGCCAGCAGCTTGGGCGATTCAACTAATGAAAAACTGTTTTTT. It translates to CASSLGDSTNEKLFF. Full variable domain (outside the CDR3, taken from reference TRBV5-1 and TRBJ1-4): KAGVTQTPRYLIKTRGQQVTLSCSPISGHRSVSWYQQTPGQGLQFLFEYFSETQRNKGNFPGRFSGRQFSNSRSEMNVSTLELGDSALYLCASSLGDSTNEKLFFGSGTQLSVL.

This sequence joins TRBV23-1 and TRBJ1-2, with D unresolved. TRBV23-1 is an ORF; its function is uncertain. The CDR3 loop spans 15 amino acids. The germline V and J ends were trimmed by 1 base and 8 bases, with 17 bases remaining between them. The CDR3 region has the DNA TGCGCCAGCAGTCAATGTTGGCAGTCGGTCTACGGCTACACCTTC. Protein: CASSQCWQSVYGYTF.

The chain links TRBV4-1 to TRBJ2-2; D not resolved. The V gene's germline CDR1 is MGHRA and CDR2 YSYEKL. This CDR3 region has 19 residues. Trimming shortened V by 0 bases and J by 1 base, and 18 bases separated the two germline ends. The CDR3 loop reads CASSQEPDDVVGNTGELFF. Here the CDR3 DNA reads TGCGCCAGCAGCCAAGAACCAGACGACGTGGTGGGGAACACCGGGGAGCTGTTTTTT.

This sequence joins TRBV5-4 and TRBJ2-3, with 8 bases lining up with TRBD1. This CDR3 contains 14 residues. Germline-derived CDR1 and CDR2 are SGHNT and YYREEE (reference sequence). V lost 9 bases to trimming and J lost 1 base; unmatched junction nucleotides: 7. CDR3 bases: TGTGCCATACATCCAGGGGGCGGCACAGATACGCAGTATTTT. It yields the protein CAIHPGGGTDTQYF.

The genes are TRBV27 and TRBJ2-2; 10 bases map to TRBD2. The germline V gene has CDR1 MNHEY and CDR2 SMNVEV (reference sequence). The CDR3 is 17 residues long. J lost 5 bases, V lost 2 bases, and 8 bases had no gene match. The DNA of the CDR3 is TGTGCCAGCAGTTTAGTTAGCGGGAGGACCTCTACCGGGGAGCTGTTTTTT. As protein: CASSLVSGRTSTGELFF.

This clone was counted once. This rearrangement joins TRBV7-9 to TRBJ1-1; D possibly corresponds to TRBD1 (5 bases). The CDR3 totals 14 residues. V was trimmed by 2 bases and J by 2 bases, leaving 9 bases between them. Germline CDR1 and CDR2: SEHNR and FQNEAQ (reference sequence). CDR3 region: CASSLLGTNTEAFF. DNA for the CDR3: TGTGCCAGCAGCTTACTGGGGACCAACACTGAAGCTTTCTTT.

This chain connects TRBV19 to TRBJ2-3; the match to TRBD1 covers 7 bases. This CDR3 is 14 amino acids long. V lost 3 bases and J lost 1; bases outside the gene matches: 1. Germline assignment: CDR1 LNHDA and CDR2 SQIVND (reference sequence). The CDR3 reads CASSIQGGTDTQYF. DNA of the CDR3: TGTGCCAGTAGTATTCAGGGGGGCACAGATACGCAGTATTTT. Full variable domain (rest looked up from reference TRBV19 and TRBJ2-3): DGGITQSPKYLFRKEGQNVTLSCEQNLNHDAMYWYRQDPGQGLRLIYYSQIVNDFQKGDIAEGYSVSREKKESFPLTVTSAQKNPTAFYLCASSIQGGTDTQYFGPGTRLTVL.

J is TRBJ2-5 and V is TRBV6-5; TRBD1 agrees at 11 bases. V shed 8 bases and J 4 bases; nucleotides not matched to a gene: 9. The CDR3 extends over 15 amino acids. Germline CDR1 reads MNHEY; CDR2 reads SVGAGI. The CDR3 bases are TGTGCCAGCGCCCGGACCGGGACAGGGGGAGAGACCCAGTACTTC. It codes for CASARTGTGGETQYF.

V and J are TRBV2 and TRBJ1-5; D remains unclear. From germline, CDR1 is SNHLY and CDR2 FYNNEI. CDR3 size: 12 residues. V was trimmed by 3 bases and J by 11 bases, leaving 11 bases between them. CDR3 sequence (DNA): TGTGCCAGCAGTGACCGTGCCGCATCCCAGCATTTT. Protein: CASSDRAASQHF.

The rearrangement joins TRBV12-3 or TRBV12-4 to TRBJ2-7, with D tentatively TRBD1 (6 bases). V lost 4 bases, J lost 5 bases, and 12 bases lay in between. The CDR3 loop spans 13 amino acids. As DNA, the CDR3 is TGTGCCAGCAGTTACCAGGGGAAGGACGAGCAGTACTTC. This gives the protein CASSYQGKDEQYF.

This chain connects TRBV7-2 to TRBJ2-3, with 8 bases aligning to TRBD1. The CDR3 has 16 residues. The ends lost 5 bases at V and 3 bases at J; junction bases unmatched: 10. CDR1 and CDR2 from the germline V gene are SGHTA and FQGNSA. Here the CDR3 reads CASSTRQGARTDTQYF. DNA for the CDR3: TGTGCCAGCAGCACACGCCAGGGGGCTCGGACAGATACGCAGTATTTT.

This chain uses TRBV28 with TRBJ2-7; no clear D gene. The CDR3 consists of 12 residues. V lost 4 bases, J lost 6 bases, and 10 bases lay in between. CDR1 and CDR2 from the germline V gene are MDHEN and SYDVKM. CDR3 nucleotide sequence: TGTGCCAGCAGTTATACCGGTCTCGAGCAGTACTTC. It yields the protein CASSYTGLEQYF.